This entry describes one T cell receptor (beta chain). Its specificity is not known. A much larger clone sits a single nucleotide away, making a read error possible. The sample comes from a study of CD8 T cells in ankylosing spondylitis. Whole-study results and caveats: Relatively scarce in peripheral blood, disease-linked clones were CD8+. The clones that were linked to disease were reported to be significantly enriched in matched synovial fluid samples from ankylosing spondylitis patients. What appeared characteristic of ankylosing spondylitis blood was a TCR beta motif of eight highly homologous variants.

This CDR3 is 11 amino acids long. V was shortened by 8 bases and J by 14 bases, with 15 bases between the two germline ends. Quantitative 5'-RACE with molecular barcodes generated TCR beta libraries. TCRdb reanalysed the 5' RACE reads using MiXCR and keeps one entry per CDR3 protein. Of 220,000 or so distinct CDR3 sequences listed, about 10% are singletons. Sequencing was carried out using blood, either unsorted or a sorted T cell fraction (not recorded which). V usage is TRBV12-3 or TRBV12-4 and J usage is TRBJ2-2; D gene unclear. The clonotype was recovered from a male donor with ankylosing spondylitis or in good health (not recorded which). DNA for the CDR3: TGTGCCAGCCTCCTCTATGGACGTCTGTTTTTT. This encodes CASLLYGRLFF.